This is a list of T cell receptor beta chains from one sample in a study of early T cells in non-severe SARS-CoV-2 infection. One entry per CDR3 protein results from TCRdb running MiXCR on the 5' RACE reads. The sample has some 60,000 distinct CDR3 sequences; around 9.3% are singletons. Source material: whole blood. The receptors were gathered from an adult who was a healthcare worker with PCR-confirmed SARS-CoV-2 infection or an uninfected control (not recorded which). CDR3s include the opening cysteine and the closing phenylalanine or tryptophan. D genes are given only for firm matches. Not every row has a clone size; where given, it reads once, few, many or a size class.

size: few; J: TRBJ1-2; D: -; V: TRBV29-1; CDR3: CSVEDERQVYGYTF; DNA: TGCAGCGTTGAAGACGAAAGACAGGTTTATGGCTACACCTTC
size: few; J: TRBJ2-5; D: TRBD2; V: TRBV10-3; CDR3: CAISEYLAGGQRGYQETQYF; DNA: TGTGCCATCAGTGAATACCTAGCGGGAGGTCAGCGAGGGTACCAAGAGACCCAGTACTTC
size: many; J: TRBJ2-2; D: TRBD1; V: TRBV6-5; CDR3: CASRRTGANTGELFF; DNA: TGTGCCAGCAGGAGGACAGGAGCGAACACCGGGGAGCTGTTTTTT
size: few; J: TRBJ2-4; D: -; V: TRBV29-1; CDR3: CSVEDGTILNIQYF; DNA: TGCAGCGTTGAAGATGGGACCATATTAAACATTCAGTACTTC
size: few; J: TRBJ1-2; D: -; V: TRBV19; CDR3: CASSIIRDTVYGYTF; DNA: TGTGCCAGTAGTATAATCAGGGATACGGTCTATGGCTACACCTTC
size: medium-sized; J: TRBJ2-1; D: -; V: TRBV7-9; CDR3: CASSGPGGLSYNEQFF; DNA: TGTGCCAGCAGCGGTCCAGGCGGGTTGTCCTACAATGAGCAGTTCTTC
size: few; J: TRBJ2-7; D: TRBD2; V: TRBV7-2; CDR3: CASSFSPTSGNLWQYF; DNA: TGTGCCAGCAGCTTTAGCCCGACTAGCGGGAACCTCTGGCAGTACTTC
size: few; J: TRBJ1-2; D: TRBD1; V: TRBV7-2; CDR3: CASSRRTGGDGYTF; DNA: TGTGCCAGCAGCCGACGGACAGGGGGAGATGGCTACACCTTC
size: few; J: TRBJ1-2; D: -; V: TRBV6-5; CDR3: CASSYYPGVPFGFYGYTF; DNA: TGTGCCAGCAGTTACTATCCGGGGGTTCCTTTTGGGTTCTATGGCTACACCTTC
size: -; J: TRBJ2-7; D: -; V: TRBV3-1; CDR3: CASSQWSGGEEQYF; DNA: TGTGCCAGCAGCCAATGGTCTGGGGGTGAGGAGCAGTACTTC
size: -; J: TRBJ2-3; D: TRBD2; V: TRBV27; CDR3: CASATTISGRADTDTQYF; DNA: TGTGCCAGCGCTACAACCATTAGCGGGAGGGCCGATACAGATACGCAGTATTTT
size: many; J: TRBJ1-2; D: -; V: TRBV19; CDR3: CASSVSPSNYGYTF; DNA: TGTGCCAGTTCAGTTTCTCCGTCCAACTATGGCTACACCTTC
size: many; J: TRBJ1-2; D: TRBD1; V: TRBV29-1; CDR3: CSVVGPTGTGYTF; DNA: TGCAGCGTTGTGGGACCGACAGGGACCGGCTACACCTTC
size: few; J: TRBJ1-3; D: TRBD1; V: TRBV6-1; CDR3: CASNRQGHSGNTIYF; DNA: TGTGCCAGCAACAGACAGGGTCACTCTGGAAACACCATATATTTT
size: many; J: TRBJ1-5; D: -; V: TRBV7-2; CDR3: CASSFREAQPQHF; DNA: TGTGCCAGCAGCTTCAGGGAAGCTCAGCCCCAGCATTTT
size: -; J: TRBJ2-1; D: TRBD2; V: TRBV7-2; CDR3: CASSTGTIVDEQFF; DNA: TGTGCCAGCAGCACGGGGACTATTGTGGATGAGCAGTTCTTC
size: many; J: TRBJ2-7; D: TRBD1; V: TRBV6-5; CDR3: CASTPRDRGNYEQYF; DNA: TGTGCCAGCACTCCCAGGGACAGGGGAAACTACGAGCAGTACTTC
size: few; J: TRBJ2-1; D: TRBD1; V: TRBV5-1; CDR3: CASSPDRADEQFF; DNA: TGCGCCAGCAGCCCGGACAGGGCCGATGAGCAGTTCTTC
size: few; J: TRBJ2-1; D: TRBD2; V: TRBV11-2; CDR3: CASSTIAGEVFF; DNA: TGTGCCAGCAGCACCATAGCGGGAGAGGTGTTCTTC
size: few; J: TRBJ1-1; D: -; V: TRBV3-1; CDR3: CASSQRGGTEAFF; DNA: TGTGCCAGCAGCCAGAGGGGGGGCACTGAAGCTTTCTTT
size: many; J: TRBJ2-7; D: -; V: TRBV9; CDR3: CASSVGMGEQYF; DNA: TGTGCCAGCAGCGTAGGTATGGGCGAGCAGTACTTC
size: few; J: TRBJ2-5; D: -; V: TRBV18; CDR3: CASSPSSQETQYF; DNA: TGTGCCAGCTCACCCTCGAGCCAAGAGACCCAGTACTTC
size: many; J: TRBJ2-7; D: TRBD2; V: TRBV20-1; CDR3: CSARRTSGYEQYF; DNA: TGCAGTGCTAGACGGACTAGCGGCTACGAGCAGTACTTC
size: -; J: TRBJ2-7; D: -; V: TRBV12-3/TRBV12-4; CDR3: CASTEVGQNYEQYF; DNA: TGTGCCAGCACTGAAGTCGGACAAAACTACGAGCAGTACTTC
size: many; J: TRBJ1-6; D: -; V: TRBV10-3; CDR3: CAIRNGAHEDSPLHF; DNA: TGTGCCATCAGGAACGGTGCTCATGAGGATTCACCCCTCCACTTT
size: many; J: TRBJ2-5; D: -; V: TRBV7-9; CDR3: CASSLGGYGFQETQYF; DNA: TGTGCCAGCAGCTTAGGCGGCTACGGGTTCCAAGAGACCCAGTACTTC
size: many; J: TRBJ2-1; D: -; V: TRBV4-1; CDR3: CASKAGAYNEQFF; DNA: TGCGCCAGCAAGGCAGGGGCCTACAATGAGCAGTTCTTC